The T cell receptor beta chain under discussion was sequenced for a study of shared T cell receptors in the human thymus. Clones were sequenced by immunoSEQ multiplex PCR, and TCRdb holds only the in-frame ones, with some missing. The sample contains 500,000 to 850,000 clones, 80% to 90% of which appear only once. V gave up 5 bases and J gave up 3 bases; unmatched junction bases: 9. Per the germline V gene, CDR1 is SEHNR and CDR2 is FQNEAQ (reference sequence). CDR3 length: 15 residues. This same sample was also taken into another study, of human thymus T cells. That paper adds: Related work showed strongly overlapping thymic repertoires across unrelated individuals.

Source material: thymocytes. The clonotype originates from a boy under two years old with a congenital heart defect. This sequence joins TRBV7-9 and TRBJ1-1; 7 nucleotides match TRBD1. The CDR3 sequence: CASSKRQGGDTEAFF. The DNA of the CDR3 is TGTGCCAGCAGCAAAAGACAGGGTGGGGACACTGAAGCTTTCTTT.